A single sample gave rise to the 13 T cell receptor beta chains below, sequenced in a study of blood T cell repertoires in COVID-19. Produced via immunoSEQ multiplex PCR; TCRdb's table is partial and in-frame only. The table includes over 250,000 clones, about 89% detected once. Sequenced: peripheral blood. The receptors were gathered from a woman between 55 and 75 years old with acute or convalescent COVID-19.

The chain recombines TRBV3-1 (or the pseudogene TRBV3-2) with TRBJ2-3; TRBD2 agrees at 8 bases. Germline loops: CDR1 LGHDT, CDR2 YNNKEL (reference sequence). CDR3 length: 15 amino acids. J was trimmed by 1 base and V by 2 bases; bases with no gene match: 2. CDR3 protein: CASSQSGSGTDTQYF. The CDR3 bases are TGTGCCAGCAGCCAAAGCGGGAGCGGCACAGATACGCAGTATTTT.

The CDR3 spells CASSDSRDRAYTDTQYF. In DNA form, the CDR3 reads TGTGCCAGCAGCGATTCCCGGGACAGGGCTTACACAGATACGCAGTATTTT. V gene TRBV9 combines with J gene TRBJ2-3; the match to TRBD1 covers 9 bases. Germline lookup yields CDR1 SGDLS and CDR2 YYNGEE. Trimming cost V 3 bases and J 2 bases; bases outside gene matches: 10. The CDR3 totals 17 residues.

CDR3 sequence: CASSTLREGKTQYF. For the CDR3, the DNA is TGTGCCAGCAGTACACTGCGGGAGGGGAAGACCCAGTACTTC. The chain recombines TRBV27 with TRBJ2-5; 9 bases are a match to TRBD2. The CDR3 runs 14 residues. V shed 5 bases, J shed 6 bases, and the junction held 7 bases outside the gene matches. In germline, CDR1 is MNHEY, CDR2 SMNVEV (reference sequence).

V usage is TRBV6-5 and J usage is TRBJ2-3; weak D call: TRBD1 (5 bases). Germline-derived CDR1 and CDR2 are MNHEY and SVGAGI. The CDR3 length is 15 residues. The V and J ends lost 4 bases and 1 base respectively, with 12 bases between them. CDR3 sequence: CASSSMSTGTDTQYF. The CDR3 DNA reads TGTGCCAGCAGTTCTATGTCGACAGGCACAGATACGCAGTATTTT.

The chain joins TRBV5-4 to TRBJ2-2; 9 bases fit TRBD1. The V gene's germline CDR1 is SGHNT and CDR2 YYREEE (reference sequence). The trim removed 4 bases at V and 7 bases at J, leaving 5 bases unmatched. The CDR3 has 14 residues. The CDR3 is CASSRDRVGGELFF. Written as DNA, the CDR3 is TGTGCCAGCAGCCGGGACAGGGTGGGCGGGGAGCTGTTTTTT.

The chain recombines TRBV28 with TRBJ1-1, with 10 bases aligning to TRBD1. Germline-derived CDR1 and CDR2 are MDHEN and SYDVKM. This CDR3 is 14 amino acids long. V was pared by 3 bases and J by 11 bases, with 9 bases of the junction left unmatched. CDR3 amino acids: CASSLGTGDHAAFF. The CDR3 region has the DNA TGTGCCAGCAGTTTGGGGACAGGGGACCATGCGGCTTTCTTT.

The chain carries TRBV2 and TRBJ1-2, with TRBD1 matching 7 bases. Germline CDR1 is SNHLY and CDR2 is FYNNEI. CDR3 length: 15 residues. Unmatched junction bases numbered 13, after V lost 8 bases and J lost 4 bases. The CDR3 reads CASQRRGQLFYGYTF. The CDR3 bases are TGTGCCAGCCAAAGGCGGGGACAGCTTTTCTATGGCTACACCTTC.

The chain uses TRBV5-1 and TRBJ2-1; 8 nucleotides agree with TRBD1. In germline, CDR1 is SGHRS, CDR2 YFSETQ. V lost 4 bases, J lost 7 bases, and 10 bases stayed unmatched. The CDR3 covers 15 residues. The CDR3 region is CASSLGQVTQNEQFF. The CDR3 bases are TGCGCCAGCAGCCTGGGACAGGTTACCCAGAATGAGCAGTTCTTC.

This clone showed up just a few times. The chain joins TRBV6-5 to TRBJ2-2, with 9 bases aligning to TRBD1. CDR1 and CDR2 (germline): MNHEY, SVGAGI. The trim removed 5 bases at V and 5 bases at J, leaving 6 bases unmatched. The length of the CDR3 is 15 residues. The DNA for the CDR3 is TGTGCCAGCAGTAAGGGACAGGGTGTAACCGGGGAGCTGTTTTTT. Translated: CASSKGQGVTGELFF.

The chain has TRBV24-1 and TRBJ1-4; 9 nucleotides agree with TRBD1. Unmatched junction bases numbered 8, after V lost 5 bases and J lost 8 bases. The germline V gene has CDR1 KGHDR and CDR2 SFDVKD. The CDR3 length is 15 residues. CDR3 bases: TGTGCCACCAGTGCCGCGACAGGGGGAAGCGAAAAACTGTTTTTT. Its protein is CATSAATGGSEKLFF.

V gene TRBV9 combines with J gene TRBJ1-1; 7 bases map to TRBD1. Germline-derived CDR1 and CDR2 are SGDLS and YYNGEE. This CDR3 is 13 amino acids long. V shed 6 bases, J shed 7 bases, and the junction held 9 bases outside the gene matches. This chain's CDR3 is CASTDEGAFEAFF. As DNA, the CDR3 is TGTGCCAGCACCGACGAGGGGGCATTTGAAGCTTTCTTT.

The V call is TRBV5-1, the J call TRBJ2-5, with TRBD2 identical over 9 bases. The CDR3 is 15 amino acids. The J segment lost 0 bases and the V segment lost 4 bases, leaving 4 bases of the junction unmatched. Germline loops: CDR1 SGHRS, CDR2 YFSETQ. This CDR3 is CASSPAGGNQETQYF. CDR3 DNA: TGCGCCAGCAGCCCAGCGGGAGGCAACCAAGAGACCCAGTACTTC.

The chain links TRBV15 to TRBJ2-2; the D is unclear. The V gene lost 0 bases and the J gene lost 1 base, with 9 bases spanning the gap. From germline, CDR1 is LNHNV and CDR2 YYDKDF (reference sequence). CDR3 size: 16 residues. Written as DNA, the CDR3 is TGTGCCACCAGCAGAGATTTACAGATGAACACCGGGGAGCTGTTTTTT. Its protein product is CATSRDLQMNTGELFF. Combining the CDR3 with reference TRBV15 and TRBJ2-2 gives the whole variable domain DAMVIQNPRYQVTQFGKPVTLSCSQTLNHNVMYWYQQKSSQAPKLLFHYYDKDFNNEADTPDNFQSRRPNTSFCFLDIRSPGLGDTAMYLCATSRDLQMNTGELFFGEGSRLTVL.